This T cell receptor (beta chain) appears in the sequencing data of a study of blood T cell repertoires in COVID-19 (dated by TCRdb to 2018 to 2021). Background for the entire study: Samples from collaborators originated in the United States, Italy and Spain and spanned both the acute and convalescent phases of COVID-19. Where available, HLA class I and class II types were taken from metadata supplied by the sample provider and were not determined by assay-based typing. The material from the prospective study consisted of cDNA or gDNA derived from T cells, B-cell-depleted T cells, or PBMCs. The samples were drawn from two sources: the first 160 participants of the ongoing ImmuneRACE study, and 1,000 to 1,500 subjects contributed by 6 global collaborators. The repertoires were made available in a free public database intended to serve as a resource for research on the immune response to SARS-CoV-2. The dataset comprised deeply sampled blood TCRbeta repertoires from subjects exposed to, actively infected with, or recovered from COVID-19. The sample metadata nearly always contained a de-identified subject ID, COVID-19 status, age in years and sex.

TCRbeta CDR3 regions were amplified from genomic DNA by means of the immunoSEQ Assay, a bias-controlled multiplex PCR. As for the authors' bioinformatics: The number of nucleated cells in each sample was estimated by amplification of reference gene primers within the assay. To quantify the absolute abundance of each unique TCRbeta CDR3 rearrangement, sequence reads were collapsed and filtered. Productive Simpson clonality was computed per sample as the square root of Simpson's diversity index over productive rearrangements. TCRdb took over this immuneACCESS table, retaining in-frame rearrangements with V and J assigned. Such tables are incomplete; in checked studies, under half of the missing clones stem from an unresolved V gene, and the remainder is unexplained. The V and J calls and clone size are taken from that table; D and trimming were inferred from the DNA. Present in this sample are tens of thousands of clones, approximately 89% of which were seen just once. Jointly, the top ten make up around 30% of the sample.

Comment on this clone: Its cognate antigen has yet to be identified. No base quality values were provided; no much bigger clone lies one nucleotide off.

Results the study describes overall, beyond this receptor: The amount of clinical and demographic metadata varied by source and participant and was provided uncurated.

From cysteine to phenylalanine, the CDR3 is 13 amino acids long. Of all the DNA, just the CDR3 is kept, 39 bases in frame from base 1. The germline V gene yields MNHEY for CDR1 and SVGAGI for CDR2. Germline trimming: 6 bases from V, 2 bases from J; junction bases outside gene matches: 3. Collaborating institutions collected whole blood in K2EDTA tubes following their own protocols. For TCRbeta analysis, collaborator samples were shipped as frozen whole blood, as isolated PBMCs, or as DNA extracted from either sample type. The chain employs TRBV6-5 and TRBJ1-2; 7 middle bases align to TRBD1. The source material was peripheral blood. This TCR came from a woman older than 75 with acute or convalescent COVID-19. DNA sequence: TGTGCCAGCAGCCTACAGGGGAACTATGGCTACACCTTC. Its coded protein is CASSLQGNYGYTF.